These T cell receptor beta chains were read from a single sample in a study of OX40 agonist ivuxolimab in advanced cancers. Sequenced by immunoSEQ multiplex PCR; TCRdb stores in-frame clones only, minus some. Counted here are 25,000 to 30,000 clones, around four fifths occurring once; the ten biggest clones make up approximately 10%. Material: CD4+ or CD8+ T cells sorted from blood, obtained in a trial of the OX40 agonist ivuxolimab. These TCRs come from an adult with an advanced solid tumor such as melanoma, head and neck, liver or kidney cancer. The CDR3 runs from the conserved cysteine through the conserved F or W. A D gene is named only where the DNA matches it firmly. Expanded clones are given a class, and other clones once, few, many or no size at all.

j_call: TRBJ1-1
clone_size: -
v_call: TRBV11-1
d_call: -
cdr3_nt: TGTGCCAGCAGCACAAACCTGAACACTGAGGCTTTCTTT
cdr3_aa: CASSTNLNTEAFF

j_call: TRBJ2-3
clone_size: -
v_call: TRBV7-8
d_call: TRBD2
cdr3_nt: TGTGCCAGCAGCTTAATAACCGGAAGCGGGGCGAGCACAGATACGCAGTATTTT
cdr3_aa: CASSLITGSGASTDTQYF

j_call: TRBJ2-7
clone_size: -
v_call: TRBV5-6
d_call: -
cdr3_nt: TGTGCCAGCAGCTTATCAGGGATATCCTACGAGCAGTACTTC
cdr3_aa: CASSLSGISYEQYF

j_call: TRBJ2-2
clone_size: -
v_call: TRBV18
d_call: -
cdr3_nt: TGTGCCAGCTCACCACCGGTGCAGGGAACCGGGGAGCTGTTTTTT
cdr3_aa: CASSPPVQGTGELFF

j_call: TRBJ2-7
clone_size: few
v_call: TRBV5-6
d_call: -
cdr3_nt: TGTGCCAGCAGCTTTTGGACGGGGTACGAGGAGCAGTACTTC
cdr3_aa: CASSFWTGYEEQYF

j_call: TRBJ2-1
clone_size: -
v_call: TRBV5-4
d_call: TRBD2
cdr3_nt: TGTGCCAGCAGCTTCTCCAGCGGGGCCTACTACAATGAGCAGTTCTTC
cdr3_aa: CASSFSSGAYYNEQFF

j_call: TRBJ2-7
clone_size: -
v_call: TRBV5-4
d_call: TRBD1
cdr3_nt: TGTGCCAGCAGCTTGGGGCCCTGGACAGGGAAATCCTACGAGCAGTACTTC
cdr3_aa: CASSLGPWTGKSYEQYF

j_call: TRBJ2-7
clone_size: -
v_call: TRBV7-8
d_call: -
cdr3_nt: TGTGCCAGCAGCTACAGGGTTATGGAGCAGTACTTC
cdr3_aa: CASSYRVMEQYF

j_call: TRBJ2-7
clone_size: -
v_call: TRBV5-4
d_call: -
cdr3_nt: TGTGCCAGCAGCTTGGCCGGTCAGGGCTTCGAGCAGTACTTC
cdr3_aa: CASSLAGQGFEQYF

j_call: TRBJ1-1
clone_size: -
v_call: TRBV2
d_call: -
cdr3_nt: TGTGCCAGGACCAGGGGCGACACTGAAGCTTTCTTT
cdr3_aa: CARTRGDTEAFF

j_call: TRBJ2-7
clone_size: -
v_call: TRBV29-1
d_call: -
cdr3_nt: TGCAGCGTTCGGACAAGGGAGTCCTACGAGCAGTACTTC
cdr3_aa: CSVRTRESYEQYF

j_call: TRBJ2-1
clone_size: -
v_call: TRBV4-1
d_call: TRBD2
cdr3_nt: TGCGCCAGCAGCTATAGCGGGGGAAGGGGGCATGAGCAGTTCTTC
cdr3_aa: CASSYSGGRGHEQFF

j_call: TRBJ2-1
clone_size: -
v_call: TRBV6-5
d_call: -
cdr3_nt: TGTGCCAGCACCCTCTACAATGAGCAGTTCTTC
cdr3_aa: CASTLYNEQFF

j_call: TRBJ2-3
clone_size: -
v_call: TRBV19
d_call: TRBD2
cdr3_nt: TGTGCCAGTAGCTTAGCGGGGGGGCAAAATACGCAGTATTTT
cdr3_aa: CASSLAGGQNTQYF

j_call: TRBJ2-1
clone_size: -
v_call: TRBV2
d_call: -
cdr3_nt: TGTGCCAGCAGTGGAGGGGGGGCAGGGGCCCTTGAGCAGTTCTTC
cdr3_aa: CASSGGGAGALEQFF

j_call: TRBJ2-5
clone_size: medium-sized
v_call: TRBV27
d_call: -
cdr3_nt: TGTGCCAGCAGTTTCACTATATACACGGAGACCCAGTACTTC
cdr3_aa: CASSFTIYTETQYF

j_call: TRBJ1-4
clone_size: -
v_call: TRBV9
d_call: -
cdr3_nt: TGTGCCAGCAGCGTAGCGAACAGTAATGAAAAACTGTTTTTT
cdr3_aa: CASSVANSNEKLFF

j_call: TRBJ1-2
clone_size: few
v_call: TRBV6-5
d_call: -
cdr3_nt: TGTGCCAGCAGTTACTCTGCGGTGGGGGCGGATGGCTACACCTTC
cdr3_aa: CASSYSAVGADGYTF

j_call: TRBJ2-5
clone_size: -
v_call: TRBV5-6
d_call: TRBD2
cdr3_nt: TGTGCCAGCAGCCGGGGACTATTAGAGACCCAGTACTTC
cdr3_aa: CASSRGLLETQYF

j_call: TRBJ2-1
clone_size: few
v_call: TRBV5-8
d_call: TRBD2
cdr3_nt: TGTGCCAGCTATTCGGGGGGTGAGCAGTTCTTC
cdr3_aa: CASYSGGEQFF

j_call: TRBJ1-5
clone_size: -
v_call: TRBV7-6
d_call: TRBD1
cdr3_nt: TGTGCCAGCAGCCAGGGACAGGGGCTCGGTCAGCCCCAGCATTTT
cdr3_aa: CASSQGQGLGQPQHF

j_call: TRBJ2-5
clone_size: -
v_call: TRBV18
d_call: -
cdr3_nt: TGTGCCAGCTCACCCAAGGCTGCCCTAGGGGAGACCCAGTACTTC
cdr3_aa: CASSPKAALGETQYF

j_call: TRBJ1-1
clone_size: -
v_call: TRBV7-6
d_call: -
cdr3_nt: TGTGCCAGCAGCTATGGGGCGGCTGTAATGAACACTGAAGCTTTCTTT
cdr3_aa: CASSYGAAVMNTEAFF

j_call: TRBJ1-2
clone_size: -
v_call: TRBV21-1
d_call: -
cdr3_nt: TGTGCCAGCAAGAAGCGCAATTCCGGAGGCTACACCTTC
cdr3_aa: CASKKRNSGGYTF

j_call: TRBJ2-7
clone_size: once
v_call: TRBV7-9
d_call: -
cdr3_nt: TGTGCCAGCAGCCCCGGACATCCCTACGAGCAGTACTTC
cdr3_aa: CASSPGHPYEQYF

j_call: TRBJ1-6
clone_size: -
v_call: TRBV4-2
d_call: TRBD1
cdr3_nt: TGTGCCAGCAGCCAAGTGGCGGACAGGTATAATTCACCCCTCCACTTT
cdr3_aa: CASSQVADRYNSPLHF

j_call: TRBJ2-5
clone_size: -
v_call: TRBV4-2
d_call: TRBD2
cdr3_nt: TGTGCCAGCAGCCAAGATGCGGAGCGGGGACTCCAAGAGACCCAGTACTTC
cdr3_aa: CASSQDAERGLQETQYF

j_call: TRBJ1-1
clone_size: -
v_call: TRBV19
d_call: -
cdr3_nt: TGTGCCAGTGGGTGGACAGCTCAAGCTTTCTTT
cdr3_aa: CASGWTAQAFF

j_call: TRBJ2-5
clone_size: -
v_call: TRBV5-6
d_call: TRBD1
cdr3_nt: TGTGCCAGCAGCCCTCACCCGCCGGACAGGGCGGACCAAGAGACCCAGTACTTC
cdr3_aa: CASSPHPPDRADQETQYF

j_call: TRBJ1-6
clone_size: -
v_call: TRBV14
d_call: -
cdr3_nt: TGTGCCAGCAGCCAATCGGCGGCCTATAATTCACCCCTCCACTTT
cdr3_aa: CASSQSAAYNSPLHF

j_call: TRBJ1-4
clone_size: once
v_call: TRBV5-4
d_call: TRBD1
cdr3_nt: TGTGCCAGCAGCTCCCGCCGGGCAGGGGGTAGTGAAAAACTGTTTTTT
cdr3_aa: CASSSRRAGGSEKLFF

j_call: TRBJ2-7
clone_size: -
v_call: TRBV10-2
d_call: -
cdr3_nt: TGCGCCAGCAGCCCAAGGACAGTATACGAGCAGTACTTC
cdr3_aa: CASSPRTVYEQYF

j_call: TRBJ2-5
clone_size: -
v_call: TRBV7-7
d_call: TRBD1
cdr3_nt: TGTGCTAGCAGCTTAGGGACAGGTTCACAAGAGACCCAGTACTTC
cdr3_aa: CASSLGTGSQETQYF

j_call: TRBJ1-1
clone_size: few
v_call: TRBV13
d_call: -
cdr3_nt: TGTGCCAGCAGCCACGGAATCGCTGAAGCTTTCTTT
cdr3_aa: CASSHGIAEAFF

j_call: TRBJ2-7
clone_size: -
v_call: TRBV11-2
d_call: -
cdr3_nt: TGTGCCAGCAGTATTGGTGGGTACGAGCAGTACTTC
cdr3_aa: CASSIGGYEQYF

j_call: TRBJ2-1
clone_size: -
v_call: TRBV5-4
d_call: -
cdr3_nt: TGTGCCAGCAGCTTGGGTGCGGGGTGGGAGCAGTTCTTC
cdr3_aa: CASSLGAGWEQFF

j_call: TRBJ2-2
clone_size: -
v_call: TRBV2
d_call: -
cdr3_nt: TGTGCCCACAGTTTACAGGACCGCGCGAACACCGGGGAGCTGTTTTTT
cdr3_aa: CAHSLQDRANTGELFF

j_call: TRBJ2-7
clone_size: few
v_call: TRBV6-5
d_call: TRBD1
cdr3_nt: TGTGCCAGCAGTGCCACAGGGGTCGAGCAGTACTTC
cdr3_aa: CASSATGVEQYF

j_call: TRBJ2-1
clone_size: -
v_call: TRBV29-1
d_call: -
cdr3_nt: TGCAGCGGAGAAGCAGGGGCCCTCTCCTACAATGAGCAGTTCTTC
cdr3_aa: CSGEAGALSYNEQFF

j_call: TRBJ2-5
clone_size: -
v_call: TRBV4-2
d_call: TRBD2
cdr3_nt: TGTGCCAGCAGCCAAGATCAGACTAGCAGAGAGACCCAGTACTTC
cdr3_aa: CASSQDQTSRETQYF

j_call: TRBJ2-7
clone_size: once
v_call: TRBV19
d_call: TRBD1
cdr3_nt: TGTGCCAGTAGTATATCAGGGGGCGAGTTCTACGAGCAGTACTTC
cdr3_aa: CASSISGGEFYEQYF

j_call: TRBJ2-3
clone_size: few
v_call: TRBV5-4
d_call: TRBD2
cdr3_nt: TGTGCCAGCAGCCGAGGACTAGCGGGCACAGATACGCAGTATTTT
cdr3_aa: CASSRGLAGTDTQYF

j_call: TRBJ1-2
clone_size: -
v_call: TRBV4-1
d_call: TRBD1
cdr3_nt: TGCGCCAGCAGCCAAGGCTCAACAGGGGAGGGCTACACCTTC
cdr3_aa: CASSQGSTGEGYTF

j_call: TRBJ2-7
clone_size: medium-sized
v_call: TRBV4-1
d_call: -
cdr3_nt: TGCGCCAGCAGCCAAGATAAGGGGGACGGATACGAGCAGTACTTC
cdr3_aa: CASSQDKGDGYEQYF

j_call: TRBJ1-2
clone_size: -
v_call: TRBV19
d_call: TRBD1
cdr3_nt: TGTGCCAGTAGTTCCGCGTTCCGGGACAGGGATAACTATGGCTACACCTTC
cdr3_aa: CASSSAFRDRDNYGYTF